The rows below give T cell receptor beta chains drawn from one sample of a study of shared clonotypes between healthy human individuals. Assay used: immunoSEQ multiplex PCR; TCRdb lists only in-frame clones, some missing. The data contain under 1,100,000 clones, approximately 72% of them singletons. What was sequenced was memory CD4+ T cells sorted from blood. Receptor source: a man in his late teens or twenties in good health. Both conserved end residues are part of each CDR3. Each record gives: J gene, V gene, clone size, D gene, CDR3 protein, CDR3 DNA. D genes are given only for firm matches. Clone size is given for some rows only: seen once, a few or many times, or a class if the clone is expanded.

j_gene: TRBJ1-4; v_gene: TRBV20-1; abundance: once; d_gene: TRBD1; CDR3aa: CSGDRDEKLFF; CDR3nt: TGCAGTGGGGACAGGGATGAAAAACTGTTTTTT
j_gene: TRBJ2-5; v_gene: TRBV5-1; abundance: .; d_gene: TRBD1; CDR3aa: CASSLLGQGASGTQYF; CDR3nt: TGCGCCAGCAGCCTTCTGGGGCAGGGGGCGAGCGGGACCCAGTACTTC
j_gene: TRBJ1-5; v_gene: TRBV7-6; abundance: .; d_gene: .; CDR3aa: CASSLGRHTGSGYGQPQHF; CDR3nt: TGTGCCAGCAGCTTAGGACGCCATACAGGGTCTGGGTACGGTCAGCCCCAGCATTTT
j_gene: TRBJ1-1; v_gene: TRBV11-2; abundance: .; d_gene: TRBD1; CDR3aa: CASSSYRGQTYTEAFF; CDR3nt: TGTGCCAGCAGTTCTTACCGGGGACAGACTTACACTGAAGCTTTCTTT
j_gene: TRBJ1-2; v_gene: TRBV7-2; abundance: .; d_gene: TRBD1; CDR3aa: CASSLRQGDGYGYTF; CDR3nt: TGTGCCAGCAGCCTCCGACAGGGTGATGGGTATGGCTACACCTTC
j_gene: TRBJ2-6; v_gene: TRBV9; abundance: .; d_gene: .; CDR3aa: CASSVVADPPGANVLTF; CDR3nt: TGTGCCAGCAGCGTAGTAGCGGATCCGCCTGGGGCCAACGTCCTGACTTTC
j_gene: TRBJ2-1; v_gene: TRBV7-2; abundance: many; d_gene: .; CDR3aa: CASSLDWGVFF; CDR3nt: TGTGCCAGCAGCCTCGATTGGGGGGTATTCTTC
j_gene: TRBJ1-6; v_gene: TRBV6-5; abundance: .; d_gene: .; CDR3aa: CASSLGDSSPLHF; CDR3nt: TGTGCCAGCAGTTTAGGGGACTCATCACCCCTCCACTTT
j_gene: TRBJ2-4; v_gene: TRBV5-1; abundance: .; d_gene: .; CDR3aa: CASSSSRGTLAKNIQYF; CDR3nt: TGCGCCAGCAGCTCGTCTAGGGGAACCCTAGCCAAAAACATTCAGTACTTC
j_gene: TRBJ2-7; v_gene: TRBV19; abundance: few; d_gene: TRBD1; CDR3aa: CASSSDRDYEQYF; CDR3nt: TGTGCCAGTAGTTCCGACAGGGACTACGAGCAGTACTTC
j_gene: TRBJ2-3; v_gene: TRBV19; abundance: .; d_gene: .; CDR3aa: CASSIDRRGLPDTQYF; CDR3nt: TGTGCCAGTAGTATTGATCGGCGGGGCTTGCCGGATACGCAGTATTTT
j_gene: TRBJ1-3; v_gene: TRBV5-8; abundance: .; d_gene: .; CDR3aa: CASSAPRGFSGNTIYF; CDR3nt: TGTGCCAGCAGCGCTCCGAGGGGATTCTCTGGAAACACCATATATTTT
j_gene: TRBJ2-2; v_gene: TRBV9; abundance: few; d_gene: .; CDR3aa: CASTSMQGHTGELFF; CDR3nt: TGTGCCAGCACCTCCATGCAGGGCCACACCGGGGAGCTGTTTTTT
j_gene: TRBJ2-2; v_gene: TRBV29-1; abundance: .; d_gene: .; CDR3aa: CSAQVNTGELFF; CDR3nt: TGCAGCGCCCAAGTGAACACCGGGGAGCTGTTTTTT
j_gene: TRBJ1-4; v_gene: TRBV14; abundance: .; d_gene: .; CDR3aa: CASSLLGTGPTNEKLFF; CDR3nt: TGTGCCAGCAGCCTACTGGGGACGGGGCCAACTAATGAAAAACTGTTTTTT
j_gene: TRBJ1-2; v_gene: TRBV2; abundance: .; d_gene: .; CDR3aa: CASSKVNYGYTF; CDR3nt: TGTGCCAGCAGTAAGGTTAACTATGGCTACACCTTC
j_gene: TRBJ2-3; v_gene: TRBV4-2; abundance: few; d_gene: .; CDR3aa: CASSHDGTNTDTQYF; CDR3nt: TGTGCCAGCAGCCACGACGGGACGAACACAGATACGCAGTATTTT
j_gene: TRBJ1-1; v_gene: TRBV9; abundance: .; d_gene: .; CDR3aa: CASSVGPENTEAFF; CDR3nt: TGTGCCAGCAGCGTAGGGCCGGAGAACACTGAAGCTTTCTTT
j_gene: TRBJ1-1; v_gene: TRBV19; abundance: few; d_gene: .; CDR3aa: CASSSGLFTEAFF; CDR3nt: TGTGCCAGTAGTTCAGGGTTATTCACTGAAGCTTTCTTT
j_gene: TRBJ1-2; v_gene: TRBV6-5; abundance: .; d_gene: .; CDR3aa: CASMEGGTYGYTF; CDR3nt: TGTGCCAGCATGGAGGGAGGGACGTATGGCTACACCTTC
j_gene: TRBJ2-5; v_gene: TRBV30; abundance: .; d_gene: TRBD2; CDR3aa: CAWSLAGGLETQYF; CDR3nt: TGTGCCTGGTCGTTAGCGGGGGGGCTGGAGACCCAGTACTTC
j_gene: TRBJ1-1; v_gene: TRBV2; abundance: .; d_gene: .; CDR3aa: CASSEAPAWATEAFF; CDR3nt: TGTGCCAGCAGTGAGGCACCAGCCTGGGCCACTGAAGCTTTCTTT
j_gene: TRBJ2-7; v_gene: TRBV6-6; abundance: few; d_gene: .; CDR3aa: CASTDSYSYEQYF; CDR3nt: TGTGCCAGTACGGACTCGTATTCCTACGAGCAGTACTTC
j_gene: TRBJ2-3; v_gene: TRBV15; abundance: .; d_gene: TRBD2; CDR3aa: CATSRDRLAGEADF; CDR3nt: TGTGCCACCAGCAGAGATAGGTTAGCGGGAGAAGCGGATTTT
j_gene: TRBJ1-2; v_gene: TRBV30; abundance: .; d_gene: TRBD1; CDR3aa: CAWSVQGAHGYTF; CDR3nt: TGTGCCTGGAGTGTACAGGGGGCGCACGGCTACACCTTC
j_gene: TRBJ2-5; v_gene: TRBV5-1; abundance: .; d_gene: .; CDR3aa: CASSLGTGETQYF; CDR3nt: TGCGCCAGCAGCTTGGGTACGGGGGAGACCCAGTACTTC